Listed below are T cell receptor beta chains from one sample, sequenced in a study of blood T cell repertoires in COVID-19. Here immunoSEQ multiplex PCR was the method, and the copy in TCRdb shows in-frame clones only, minus some. The table has 400,000 to 450,000 clones, about 90% seen once. The sample comprised peripheral blood. All receptors derive from a man aged 18 to 30 with COVID-19, enrolled during active disease. Both conserved end residues are trimmed from each CDR3. The D gene is left open where the match is weak. The size of a clone is reported for some rows only, either as once, few or many, or as a class for expanded clones.

v_call: TRBV6-2/TRBV6-3; j_call: TRBJ2-3; d_call: NA; clone_size: NA; cdr3_aa: ASSYLRVGTDTQY
v_call: TRBV11-3; j_call: TRBJ2-1; d_call: TRBD2; clone_size: NA; cdr3_aa: ASSSRGASGSRSYEQF
v_call: TRBV7-8; j_call: TRBJ1-6; d_call: NA; clone_size: NA; cdr3_aa: ASSLMYRADSPLH
v_call: TRBV19; j_call: TRBJ2-7; d_call: TRBD1; clone_size: NA; cdr3_aa: ASRESTGSYEQY
v_call: TRBV2; j_call: TRBJ1-4; d_call: NA; clone_size: NA; cdr3_aa: ASSEFGQNEKLF
v_call: TRBV18; j_call: TRBJ1-1; d_call: TRBD1; clone_size: NA; cdr3_aa: ASSQGAVNTEAF
v_call: TRBV7-9; j_call: TRBJ2-1; d_call: NA; clone_size: NA; cdr3_aa: ASSLDLNRPEQF
v_call: TRBV5-1; j_call: TRBJ2-5; d_call: NA; clone_size: NA; cdr3_aa: ASSPSQETQY
v_call: TRBV7-9; j_call: TRBJ1-3; d_call: TRBD1; clone_size: once; cdr3_aa: ASSLGGTGSSGNTIY
v_call: TRBV19; j_call: TRBJ2-7; d_call: TRBD2; clone_size: NA; cdr3_aa: ASSGGRLIEQY
v_call: TRBV18; j_call: TRBJ2-2; d_call: NA; clone_size: NA; cdr3_aa: ASSPDPTPTGELF
v_call: TRBV25-1; j_call: TRBJ1-2; d_call: TRBD1; clone_size: NA; cdr3_aa: ASSDLGQALYGYT
v_call: TRBV12-3/TRBV12-4; j_call: TRBJ2-3; d_call: NA; clone_size: NA; cdr3_aa: ASSKSMSDTQY
v_call: TRBV10-2; j_call: TRBJ1-5; d_call: TRBD1; clone_size: NA; cdr3_aa: ASRPGQVQQPQH